This T cell receptor beta chain was captured in a study of blood T cell repertoires in COVID-19. Study summary: Sources were T cells, B-cell-depleted T cells, or PBMCs; the material itself was cDNA or gDNA.

Original analysis: Reference gene primers were amplified, and this amplification served to estimate nucleated cell counts. Sequenced by immunoSEQ multiplex PCR; TCRdb stores in-frame clones only, minus some. V and J calls and clone size are given by that table; D and trimming were obtained from the DNA. The sample contains about 80,000 clones, 65% to 90% of which appear only once. Seattle enrolled patients during active infection and tracked them longitudinally. The germline V and J ends were trimmed by 0 bases and 5 bases, with 19 bases remaining between them. The CDR3 has 17 residues. CDR1 and CDR2 (germline): MGHRA, YSYEKL. This clone was seen more than once but under ten times.

The sequence derives from a man aged 45-60 years with COVID-19, enrolled during active disease. The sequencing sample was made of peripheral blood. The chain has TRBV4-1 and TRBJ1-2; D unclear. The CDR3 DNA reads as TGCGCCAGCAGCCAAGATCAGCGGGCTGAGTTTAGATATGGCTACACCTTC. This gives the protein CASSQDQRAEFRYGYTF.